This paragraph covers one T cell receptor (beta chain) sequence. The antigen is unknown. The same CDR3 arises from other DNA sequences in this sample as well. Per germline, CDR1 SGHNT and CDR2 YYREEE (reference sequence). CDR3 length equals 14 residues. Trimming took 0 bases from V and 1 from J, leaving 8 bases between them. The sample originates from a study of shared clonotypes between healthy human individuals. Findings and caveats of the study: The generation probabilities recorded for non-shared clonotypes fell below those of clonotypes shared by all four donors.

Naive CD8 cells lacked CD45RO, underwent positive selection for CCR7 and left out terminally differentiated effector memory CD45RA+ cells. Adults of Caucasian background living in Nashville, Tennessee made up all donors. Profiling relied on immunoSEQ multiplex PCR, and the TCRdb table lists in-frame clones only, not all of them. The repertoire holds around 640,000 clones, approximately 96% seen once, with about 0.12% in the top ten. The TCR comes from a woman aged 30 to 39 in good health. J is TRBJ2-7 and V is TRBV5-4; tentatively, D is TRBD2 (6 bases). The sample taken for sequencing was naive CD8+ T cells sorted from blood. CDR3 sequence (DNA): TGTGCCAGCAGCTTGGTGGGGGGATCCTACGAGCAGTACTTC. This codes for CASSLVGGSYEQYF.